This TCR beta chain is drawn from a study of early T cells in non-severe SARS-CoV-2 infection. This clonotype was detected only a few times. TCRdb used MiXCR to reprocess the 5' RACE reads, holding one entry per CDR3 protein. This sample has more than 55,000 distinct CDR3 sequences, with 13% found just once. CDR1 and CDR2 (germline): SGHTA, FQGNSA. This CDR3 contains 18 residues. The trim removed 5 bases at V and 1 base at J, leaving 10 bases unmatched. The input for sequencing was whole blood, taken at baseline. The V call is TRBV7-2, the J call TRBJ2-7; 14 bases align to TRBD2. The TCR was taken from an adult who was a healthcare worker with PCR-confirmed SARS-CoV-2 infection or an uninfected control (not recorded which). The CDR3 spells CASSNPGLAGVKSYEQYF. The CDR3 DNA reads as TGTGCCAGCAGCAATCCGGGACTAGCGGGAGTAAAGTCCTACGAGCAGTACTTC.